This T cell receptor (beta chain) is from a study of siplizumab effects on memory and regulatory T cells. Study-wide points: For mappable alloreactive CD4+ clones, the mean Treg-derived fraction was roughly 70% with siplizumab and approximately 30% in controls. Alloreactive sequences whose origin lay in unstimulated CD4+ memory cells were significantly reduced by siplizumab.

To note about this clone: Its antigen is not known.

Each sample had around 110,000 TCR templates assayed. TCRdb's copy holds only in-frame clones and misses some; the assay was immunoSEQ multiplex PCR. The table has 70,000 to 95,000 clones, 80% to 95% seen once. CDR3 length: 15 residues. Germline V gene lookup returns CDR1 KGHSH and CDR2 LQKENI. The trim removed 5 bases at V and 1 base at J, leaving 7 bases unmatched. This chain uses TRBV18 with TRBJ1-1; 7 bases align to TRBD1. The sample consisted of CD8+ T cells sorted from blood. This TCR was sampled from a human donor in good health. Here the CDR3 reads CASSKRDSPNTEAFF. The CDR3 nucleotides are TGTGCCAGCTCAAAAAGGGACAGCCCGAACACTGAAGCTTTCTTT.